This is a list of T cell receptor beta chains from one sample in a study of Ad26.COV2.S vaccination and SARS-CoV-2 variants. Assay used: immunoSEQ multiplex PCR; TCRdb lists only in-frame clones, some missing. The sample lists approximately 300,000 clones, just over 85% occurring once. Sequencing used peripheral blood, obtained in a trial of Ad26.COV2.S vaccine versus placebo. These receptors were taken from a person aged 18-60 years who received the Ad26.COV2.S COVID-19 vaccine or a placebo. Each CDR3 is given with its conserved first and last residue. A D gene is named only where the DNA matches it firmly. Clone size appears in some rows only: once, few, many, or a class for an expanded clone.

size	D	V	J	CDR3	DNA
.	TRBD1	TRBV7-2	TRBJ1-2	CASSNRTGIVWGYTF	TGTGCCAGCAGCAACCGGACAGGGATTGTCTGGGGCTACACCTTC
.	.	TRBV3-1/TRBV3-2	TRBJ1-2	CASSQNVRGDYGYTF	TGTGCCAGCAGCCAAAACGTCCGGGGCGACTATGGCTACACCTTC
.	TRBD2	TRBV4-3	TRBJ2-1	CASSQTSGGYNEQFF	TGCGCCAGCAGCCAAACTAGCGGGGGATACAATGAGCAGTTCTTC
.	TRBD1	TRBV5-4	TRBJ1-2	CASSPKTGGGGDNYGYTF	TGTGCCAGCAGCCCAAAGACAGGGGGCGGGGGAGACAACTATGGCTACACCTTC
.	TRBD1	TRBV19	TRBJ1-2	CASSFDPRDSANYGYTF	TGTGCCAGTAGTTTCGACCCACGGGACAGTGCTAACTATGGCTACACCTTC
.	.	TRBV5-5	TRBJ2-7	CASSLAGQALYEQYF	TGTGCCAGCAGCTTGGCGGGACAAGCTCTCTACGAGCAGTACTTC
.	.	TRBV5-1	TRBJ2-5	CASSLEGMRETQYF	TGCGCCAGCAGCTTGGAGGGAATGCGAGAGACCCAGTACTTC
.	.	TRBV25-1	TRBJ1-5	CASSDSLEPQHF	TGTGCCAGCAGTGATTCTCTGGAGCCCCAGCATTTT
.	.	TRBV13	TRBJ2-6	CASSLGVRGANVLTF	TGTGCCAGCAGCTTAGGGGTTCGAGGGGCCAACGTCCTGACTTTC
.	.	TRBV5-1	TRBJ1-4	CASSWRVEEKLFF	TGCGCCAGCAGCTGGCGGGTGGAGGAAAAACTGTTTTTT
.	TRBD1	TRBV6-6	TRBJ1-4	CASSPGTVRGKLFF	TGTGCCAGCAGCCCCGGGACAGTCCGAGGGAAACTGTTTTTT
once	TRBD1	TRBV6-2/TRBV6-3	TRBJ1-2	CASSYPGTGGYGYTF	TGTGCCAGCAGTTACCCTGGGACAGGGGGGTATGGCTACACCTTC
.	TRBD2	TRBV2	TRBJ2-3	CASSRTSGGALDTQYF	TGTGCCAGCAGTCGGACTAGCGGGGGGGCCCTAGATACGCAGTATTTT
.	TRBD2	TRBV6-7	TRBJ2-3	CASSYRLAGGLSTDTQYF	TGTGCCAGCAGTTACCGGCTAGCGGGGGGGCTTAGCACAGATACGCAGTATTTT
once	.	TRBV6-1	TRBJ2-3	CASSERMGRGVDTQYF	TGTGCCAGCAGTGAAAGGATGGGAAGGGGGGTGGATACGCAGTATTTT
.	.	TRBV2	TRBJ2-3	CASTLEPGHHTDTQYF	TGTGCCAGCACCCTCGAGCCGGGACACCACACAGATACGCAGTATTTT
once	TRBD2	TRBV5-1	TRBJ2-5	CASGRGDAQETQYF	TGCGCCAGCGGTCGGGGGGACGCCCAAGAGACCCAGTACTTC
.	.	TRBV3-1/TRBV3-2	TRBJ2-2	CASSHRSTGELFF	TGTGCCAGCAGCCATAGAAGTACCGGGGAGCTGTTTTTT
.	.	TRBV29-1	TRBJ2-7	CSVGGAGGPYF	TGCAGCGTAGGGGGGGCAGGCGGGCCGTACTTC
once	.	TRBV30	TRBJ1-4	CAWSVGSRRATNEKLFF	TGTGCCTGGAGTGTTGGGTCAAGGAGGGCAACTAATGAAAAACTGTTTTTT
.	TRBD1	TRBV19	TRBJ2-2	CASSRGQGRPGELFF	TGTGCCAGTAGTCGCGGACAGGGACGCCCCGGGGAGCTGTTTTTT
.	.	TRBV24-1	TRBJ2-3	CATSDLTGPTQYF	TGTGCCACCAGTGATCTTACAGGGCCCACGCAGTATTTT
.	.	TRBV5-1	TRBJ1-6	CASSLEGAGALGPLHF	TGCGCCAGCAGCTTGGAAGGGGCAGGGGCGCTAGGGCCCCTCCACTTT
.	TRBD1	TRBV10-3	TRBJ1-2	CAIRSGTGSARLGYTF	TGTGCCATCCGGTCCGGGACAGGGAGTGCGAGGTTGGGCTACACCTTC
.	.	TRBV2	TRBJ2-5	CASNSGAVQETQYF	TGTGCCAGCAATTCCGGGGCAGTACAAGAGACCCAGTACTTC
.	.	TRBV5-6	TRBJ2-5	CASSLSETQYF	TGTGCCAGCAGCTTATCTGAGACCCAGTACTTC
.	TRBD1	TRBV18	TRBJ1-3	CASSPILDRVPGNTIYF	TGTGCCAGCTCACCTATTTTGGACAGGGTGCCTGGAAACACCATATATTTT
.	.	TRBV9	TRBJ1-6	CASSVEGSYNSPLHF	TGTGCCAGCAGCGTAGAAGGGTCCTATAATTCACCCCTCCACTTT
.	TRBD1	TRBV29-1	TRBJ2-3	CSVDKTGGAADTQYF	TGCAGCGTTGATAAGACAGGGGGGGCGGCAGATACGCAGTATTTT
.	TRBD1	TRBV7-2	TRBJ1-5	CASSFQGDNQPQHF	TGTGCCAGCAGCTTCCAGGGGGACAATCAGCCCCAGCATTTT
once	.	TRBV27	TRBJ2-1	CASSLLPDRNQGIPNNEQFF	TGTGCCAGCAGTTTATTACCCGACAGAAATCAGGGGATCCCTAACAATGAGCAGTTCTTC
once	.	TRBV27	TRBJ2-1	CASSSLLTDYYNEQFF	TGTGCCAGCAGTTCCCTTTTGACAGATTACTACAATGAGCAGTTCTTC
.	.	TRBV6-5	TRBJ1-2	CASSQGSQGGYTF	TGTGCCAGCAGCCAGGGTTCCCAGGGAGGCTACACCTTC
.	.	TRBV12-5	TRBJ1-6	CASGFSDLSPPFNSPLHF	TGTGCTAGTGGTTTTTCCGACCTGTCCCCGCCGTTCAATTCACCCCTCCACTTT
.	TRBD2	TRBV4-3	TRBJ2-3	CASSQATTSGAGSTDTQYF	TGCGCCAGCAGCCAAGCAACGACTAGCGGGGCAGGTAGCACAGATACGCAGTATTTT
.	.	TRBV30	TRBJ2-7	CAWSAGPAYEQYF	TGTGCCTGGAGCGCCGGACCGGCCTACGAGCAGTACTTC
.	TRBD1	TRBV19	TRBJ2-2	CASKGTGNTGELFF	TGTGCCAGTAAAGGGACAGGGAACACCGGGGAGCTGTTTTTT
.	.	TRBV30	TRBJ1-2	CAWGRDGYGYTF	TGTGCCTGGGGCAGGGATGGCTATGGCTACACCTTC
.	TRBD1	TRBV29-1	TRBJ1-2	CSVESRDRGNYGYTF	TGCAGCGTTGAATCTCGGGACAGGGGAAACTATGGCTACACCTTC
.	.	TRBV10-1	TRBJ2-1	CASSEGFRGSYNEQFF	TGCGCCAGCAGTGAAGGGTTTCGTGGCTCCTACAATGAGCAGTTCTTC
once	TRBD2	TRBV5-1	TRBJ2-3	CASSGTAGGVTDTQYF	TGCGCCAGCAGCGGAACCGCGGGGGGGGTCACAGATACGCAGTATTTT
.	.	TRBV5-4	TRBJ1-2	CASSVDVYGYTF	TGTGCCAGCAGCGTGGACGTCTATGGCTACACCTTC
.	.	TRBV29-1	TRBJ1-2	CSVDTEGDSQGYTF	TGCAGCGTTGACACGGAAGGGGACTCTCAGGGCTACACCTTC
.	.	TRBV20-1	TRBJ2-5	CSATLGETQYF	TGCAGTGCAACTCTGGGGGAGACCCAGTACTTC
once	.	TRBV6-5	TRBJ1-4	CASSYFQSNNEKLFF	TGTGCCAGCAGTTACTTCCAGTCCAACAATGAAAAACTGTTTTTT
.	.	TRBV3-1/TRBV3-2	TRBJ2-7	CASSPRKGPRAQYF	TGTGCCAGCAGCCCTCGTAAGGGCCCCCGGGCCCAGTACTTC
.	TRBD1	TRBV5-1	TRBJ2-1	CASTKGTGGFNEQFF	TGCGCCAGCACCAAAGGGACAGGGGGCTTCAATGAGCAGTTCTTC
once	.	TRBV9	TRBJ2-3	CASSAGGGGDTQYF	TGTGCCAGCAGCGCTGGGGGAGGGGGCGATACGCAGTATTTT
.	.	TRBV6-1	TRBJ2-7	CASSEVGFKGTSSYEQYF	TGTGCCAGCAGTGAAGTCGGCTTTAAGGGGACAAGTTCCTACGAGCAGTACTTC
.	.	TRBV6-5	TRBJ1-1	CASTWTLNTEAFF	TGTGCCAGCACCTGGACATTGAACACTGAAGCTTTCTTT
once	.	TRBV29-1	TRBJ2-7	CSVKGLGYEQYF	TGCAGCGTTAAGGGGCTGGGCTACGAGCAGTACTTC
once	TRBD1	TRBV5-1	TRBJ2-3	CASSQGQATDTQYF	TGCGCCAGCAGCCAAGGACAGGCCACAGATACGCAGTATTTT
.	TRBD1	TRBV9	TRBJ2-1	CASSVAQGARNEQFF	TGTGCCAGCAGCGTAGCCCAGGGGGCGCGAAATGAGCAGTTCTTC
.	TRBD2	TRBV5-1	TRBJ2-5	CASSLSGGPRETQYF	TGCGCCAGCAGCCTTAGCGGGGGGCCTAGAGAGACCCAGTACTTC
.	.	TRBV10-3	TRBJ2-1	CAISESMVGNEQFF	TGTGCCATCAGTGAGTCTATGGTAGGGAATGAGCAGTTCTTC